This T cell receptor beta chain was documented in a study of blood T cell repertoires in COVID-19. On the study more broadly: Sample material is recorded as cDNA or gDNA derived from T cells, B-cell-depleted T cells, or PBMCs.

Assay used: immunoSEQ multiplex PCR; TCRdb lists only in-frame clones, some missing. The sample includes 150,000 to 200,000 clones, 85% of them seen just once. V was shortened by 1 base and J by 4 bases, with 11 bases between the two germline ends. The germline V gene encodes CDR1 KGHSH and CDR2 LQKENI. This CDR3 comprises 15 residues. This chain connects TRBV18 to TRBJ2-1; tentative D call: TRBD2 (5 bases). The sequenced sample was peripheral blood. This TCR came from a human donor with acute or convalescent COVID-19. The donor label of this sample is uncertain. The CDR3 DNA reads as TGTGCCAGCTCACCACAGGGAGAGTTTTACAATGAGCAGTTCTTC. Translation: CASSPQGEFYNEQFF.